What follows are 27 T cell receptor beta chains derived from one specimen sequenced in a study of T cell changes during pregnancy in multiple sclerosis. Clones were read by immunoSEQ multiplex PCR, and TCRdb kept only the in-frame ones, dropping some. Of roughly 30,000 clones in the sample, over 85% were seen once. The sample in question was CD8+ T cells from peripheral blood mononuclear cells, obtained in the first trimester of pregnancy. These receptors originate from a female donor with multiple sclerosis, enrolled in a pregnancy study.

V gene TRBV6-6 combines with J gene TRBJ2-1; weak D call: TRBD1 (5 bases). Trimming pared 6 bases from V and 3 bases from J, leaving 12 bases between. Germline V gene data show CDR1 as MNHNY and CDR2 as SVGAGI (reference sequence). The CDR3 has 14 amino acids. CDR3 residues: CASSLTVDYNEQFF. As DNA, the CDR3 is TGTGCCAGCAGCCTGACAGTAGACTACAATGAGCAGTTCTTC.

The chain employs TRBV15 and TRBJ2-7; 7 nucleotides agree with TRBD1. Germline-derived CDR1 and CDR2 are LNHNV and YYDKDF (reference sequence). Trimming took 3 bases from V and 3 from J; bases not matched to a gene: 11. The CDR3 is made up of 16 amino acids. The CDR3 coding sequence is TGTGCCACCAGCAGCTTCCTGACAGGGTGGGTCTACGAGCAGTACTTC. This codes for CATSSFLTGWVYEQYF. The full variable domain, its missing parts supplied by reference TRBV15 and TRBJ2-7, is DAMVIQNPRYQVTQFGKPVTLSCSQTLNHNVMYWYQQKSSQAPKLLFHYYDKDFNNEADTPDNFQSRRPNTSFCFLDIRSPGLGDTAMYLCATSSFLTGWVYEQYFGPGTRLTVT.

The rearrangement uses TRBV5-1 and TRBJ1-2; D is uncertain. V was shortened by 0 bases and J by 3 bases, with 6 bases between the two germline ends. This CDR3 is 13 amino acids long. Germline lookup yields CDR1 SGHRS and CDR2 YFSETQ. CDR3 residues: CASSLGRDYGYTF. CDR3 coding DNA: TGCGCCAGCAGCTTGGGACGGGACTATGGCTACACCTTC.

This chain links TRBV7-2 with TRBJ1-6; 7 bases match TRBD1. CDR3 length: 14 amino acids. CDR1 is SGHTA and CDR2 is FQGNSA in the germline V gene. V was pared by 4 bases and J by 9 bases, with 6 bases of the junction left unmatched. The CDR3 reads CASSSTGRSSPLHF. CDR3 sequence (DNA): TGTGCCAGCAGCTCGACAGGGAGGAGTTCACCCCTCCACTTT.

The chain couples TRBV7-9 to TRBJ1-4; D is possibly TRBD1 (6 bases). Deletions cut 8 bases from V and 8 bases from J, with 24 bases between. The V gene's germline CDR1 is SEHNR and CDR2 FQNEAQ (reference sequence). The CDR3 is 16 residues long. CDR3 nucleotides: TGTGCCAGCCGGAAGACGACAGGCCCAAATTGGGAAAAACTGTTTTTT. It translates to CASRKTTGPNWEKLFF.

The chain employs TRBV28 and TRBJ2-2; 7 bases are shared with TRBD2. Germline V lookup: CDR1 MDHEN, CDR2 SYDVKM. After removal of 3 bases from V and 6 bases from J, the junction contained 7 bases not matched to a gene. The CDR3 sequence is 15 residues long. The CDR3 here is CASSLRREIAGELFF. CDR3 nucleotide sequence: TGTGCCAGCAGTTTGCGGCGGGAGATAGCCGGGGAGCTGTTTTTT.

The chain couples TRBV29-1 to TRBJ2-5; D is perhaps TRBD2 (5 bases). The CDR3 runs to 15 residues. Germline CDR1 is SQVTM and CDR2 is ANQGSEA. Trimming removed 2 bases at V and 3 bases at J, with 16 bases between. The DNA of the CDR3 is TGCAGCGTTGAAAAGGTTTTACGGACTGAAGAGACCCAGTACTTC. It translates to CSVEKVLRTEETQYF.

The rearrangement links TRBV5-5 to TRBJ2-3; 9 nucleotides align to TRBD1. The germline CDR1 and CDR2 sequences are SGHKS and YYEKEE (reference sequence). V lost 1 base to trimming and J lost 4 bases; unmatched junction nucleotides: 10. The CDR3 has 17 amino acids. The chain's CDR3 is CASSLYVGDRVADTQYF. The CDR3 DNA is TGTGCCAGCAGCTTGTATGTAGGGGACAGGGTGGCAGATACGCAGTATTTT.

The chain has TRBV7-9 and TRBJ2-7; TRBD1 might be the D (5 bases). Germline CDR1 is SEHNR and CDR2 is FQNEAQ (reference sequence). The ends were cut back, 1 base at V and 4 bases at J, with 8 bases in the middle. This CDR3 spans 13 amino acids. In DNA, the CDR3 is TGTGCCAGCAGCTTAGAAGGGGTTTACGAGCAGTACTTC. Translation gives CASSLEGVYEQYF.

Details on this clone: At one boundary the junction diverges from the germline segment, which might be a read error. The chain's CDR3 is CASSHQQGGNAGELFF. In DNA form, the CDR3 reads TGTGCCAGCAGCCACCAACAGGGGGGGAACGCCGGGGAGCTGTTTTTT. The chain recombines TRBV7-3 with TRBJ2-2, with TRBD1 as a possible D gene (8 bases). The CDR3 is 16 residues long. The germline CDR1 and CDR2 sequences are SGHTA and FQGTGA.

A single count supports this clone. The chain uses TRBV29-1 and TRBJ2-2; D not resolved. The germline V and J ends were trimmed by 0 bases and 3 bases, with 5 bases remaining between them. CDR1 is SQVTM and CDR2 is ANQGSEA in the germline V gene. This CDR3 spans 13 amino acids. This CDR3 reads CSVEERDTGELFF. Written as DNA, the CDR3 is TGCAGCGTTGAAGAACGGGACACCGGGGAGCTGTTTTTT.

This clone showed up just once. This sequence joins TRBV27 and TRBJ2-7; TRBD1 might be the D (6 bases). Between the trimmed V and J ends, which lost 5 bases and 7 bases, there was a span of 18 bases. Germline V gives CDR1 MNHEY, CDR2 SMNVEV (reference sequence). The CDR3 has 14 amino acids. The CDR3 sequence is CASSPPYRVKEQYF. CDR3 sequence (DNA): TGTGCCAGCAGTCCCCCGTACAGGGTGAAGGAGCAGTACTTC.

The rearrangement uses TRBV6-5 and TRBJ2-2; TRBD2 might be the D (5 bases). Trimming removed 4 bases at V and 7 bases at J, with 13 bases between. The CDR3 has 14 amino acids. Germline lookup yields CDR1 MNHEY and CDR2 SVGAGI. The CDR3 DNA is TGTGCCAGCAGTTCTTTTTACCGGGGCGGGGAGCTGTTTTTT. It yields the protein CASSSFYRGGELFF.

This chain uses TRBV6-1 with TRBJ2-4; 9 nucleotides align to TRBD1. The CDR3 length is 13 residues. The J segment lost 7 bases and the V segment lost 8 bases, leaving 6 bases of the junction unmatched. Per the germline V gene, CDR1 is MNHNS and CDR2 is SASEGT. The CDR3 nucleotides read TGTGCCAGCTTGGGGACAGGGAGGAACATTCAGTACTTC. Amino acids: CASLGTGRNIQYF.

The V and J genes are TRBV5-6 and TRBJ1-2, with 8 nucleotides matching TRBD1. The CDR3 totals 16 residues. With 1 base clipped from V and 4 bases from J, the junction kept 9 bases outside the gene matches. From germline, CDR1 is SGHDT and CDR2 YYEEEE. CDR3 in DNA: TGTGCCAGCAGCTTGCAAGACAGGGGTTCGGGCTATGGCTACACCTTC. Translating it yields CASSLQDRGSGYGYTF.

DNA for the CDR3: TGTGCCAGTAGAGACATGACTAGCGGGGCGATTAAAGAGACCCAGTACTTC. Its translation is CASRDMTSGAIKETQYF. The chain couples TRBV19 to TRBJ2-5, with 11 nucleotides matching TRBD2. Germline V gives CDR1 LNHDA, CDR2 SQIVND (reference sequence). The V and J ends lost 6 bases and 3 bases, in that order; junction bases with no gene match: 12. The CDR3 runs to 17 residues.

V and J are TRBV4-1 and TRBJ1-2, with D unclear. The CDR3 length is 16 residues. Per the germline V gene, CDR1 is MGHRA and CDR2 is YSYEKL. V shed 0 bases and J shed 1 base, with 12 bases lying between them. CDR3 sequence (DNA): TGCGCCAGCAGCCAAGATTTCGGAGAACTTAACTATGGCTACACCTTC. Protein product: CASSQDFGELNYGYTF.

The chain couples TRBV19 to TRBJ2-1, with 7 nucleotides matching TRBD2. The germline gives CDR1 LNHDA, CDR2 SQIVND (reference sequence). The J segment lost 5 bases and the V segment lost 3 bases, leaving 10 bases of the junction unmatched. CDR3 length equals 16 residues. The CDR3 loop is CASSILTSLTNNEQFF. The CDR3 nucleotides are TGTGCCAGTAGTATCCTGACTAGCTTGACAAACAATGAGCAGTTCTTC.

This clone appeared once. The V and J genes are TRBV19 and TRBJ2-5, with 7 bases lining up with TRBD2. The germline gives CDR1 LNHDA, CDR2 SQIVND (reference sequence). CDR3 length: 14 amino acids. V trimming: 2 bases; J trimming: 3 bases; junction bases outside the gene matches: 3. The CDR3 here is CASSIRGSKETQYF. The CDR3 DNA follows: TGTGCCAGTAGTATACGCGGGAGTAAAGAGACCCAGTACTTC.

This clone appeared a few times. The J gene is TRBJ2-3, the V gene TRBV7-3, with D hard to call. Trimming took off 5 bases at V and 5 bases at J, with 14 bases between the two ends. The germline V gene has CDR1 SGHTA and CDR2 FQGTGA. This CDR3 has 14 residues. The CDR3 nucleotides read TGTGCCAGCAGCCTCCCCTATCCTATAGATACGCAGTATTTT. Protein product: CASSLPYPIDTQYF. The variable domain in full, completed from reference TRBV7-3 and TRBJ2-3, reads GAGVSQTPSNKVTEKGKYVELRCDPISGHTALYWYRQSLGQGPEFLIYFQGTGAADDSGLPNDRFFAVRPEGSVSTLKIQRTERGDSAVYLCASSLPYPIDTQYFGPGTRLTVL.

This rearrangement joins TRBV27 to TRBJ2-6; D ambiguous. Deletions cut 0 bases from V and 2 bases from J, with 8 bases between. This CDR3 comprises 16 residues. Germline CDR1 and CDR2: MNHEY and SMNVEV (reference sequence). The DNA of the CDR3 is TGTGCCAGCAGTTTATCGAACAGTCCTGGGGCCAACGTCCTGACTTTC. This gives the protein CASSLSNSPGANVLTF.

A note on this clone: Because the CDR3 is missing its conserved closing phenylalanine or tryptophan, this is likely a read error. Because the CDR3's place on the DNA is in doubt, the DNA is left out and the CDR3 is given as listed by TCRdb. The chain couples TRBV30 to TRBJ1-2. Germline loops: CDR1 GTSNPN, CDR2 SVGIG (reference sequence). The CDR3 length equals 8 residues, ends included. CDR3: CAWTPGEY.

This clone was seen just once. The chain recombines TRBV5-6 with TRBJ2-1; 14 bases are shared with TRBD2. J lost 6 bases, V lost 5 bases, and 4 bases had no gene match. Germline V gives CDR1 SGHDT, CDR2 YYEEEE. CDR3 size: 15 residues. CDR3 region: CASSPGLAGGNEQFF. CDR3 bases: TGTGCCAGCAGTCCTGGACTAGCGGGAGGCAATGAGCAGTTCTTC.

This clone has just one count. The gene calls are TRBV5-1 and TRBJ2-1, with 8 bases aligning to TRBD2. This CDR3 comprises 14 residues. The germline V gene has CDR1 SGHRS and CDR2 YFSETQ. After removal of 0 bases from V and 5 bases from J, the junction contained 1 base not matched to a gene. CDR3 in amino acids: CASSLVLADNEQFF. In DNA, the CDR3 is TGCGCCAGCAGCTTGGTACTAGCGGACAATGAGCAGTTCTTC. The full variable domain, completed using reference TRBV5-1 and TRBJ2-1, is KAGVTQTPRYLIKTRGQQVTLSCSPISGHRSVSWYQQTPGQGLQFLFEYFSETQRNKGNFPGRFSGRQFSNSRSEMNVSTLELGDSALYLCASSLVLADNEQFFGPGTRLTVL.

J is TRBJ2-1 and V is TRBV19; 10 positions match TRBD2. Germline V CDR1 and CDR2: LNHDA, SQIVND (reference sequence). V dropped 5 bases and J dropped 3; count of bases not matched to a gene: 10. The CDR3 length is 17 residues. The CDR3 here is CASSVISGRAVYNEQFF. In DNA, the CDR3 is TGTGCCAGTAGTGTAATCAGCGGGAGGGCCGTCTACAATGAGCAGTTCTTC. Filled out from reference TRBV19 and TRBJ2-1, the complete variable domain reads DGGITQSPKYLFRKEGQNVTLSCEQNLNHDAMYWYRQDPGQGLRLIYYSQIVNDFQKGDIAEGYSVSREKKESFPLTVTSAQKNPTAFYLCASSVISGRAVYNEQFFGPGTRLTVL.

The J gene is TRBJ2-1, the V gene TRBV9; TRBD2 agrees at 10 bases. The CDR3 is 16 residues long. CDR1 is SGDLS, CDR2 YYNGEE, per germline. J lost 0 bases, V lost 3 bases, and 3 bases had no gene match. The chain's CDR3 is CASSAPSGSSYNEQFF. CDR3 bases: TGTGCCAGCAGCGCACCTAGCGGGAGCTCCTACAATGAGCAGTTCTTC.

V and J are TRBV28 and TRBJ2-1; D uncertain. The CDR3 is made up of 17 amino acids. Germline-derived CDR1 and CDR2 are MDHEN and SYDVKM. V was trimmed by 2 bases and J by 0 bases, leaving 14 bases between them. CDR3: CASSLESAAGSYNEQFF. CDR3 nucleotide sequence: TGTGCCAGCAGTTTAGAATCCGCGGCTGGCTCCTACAATGAGCAGTTCTTC.